A selection of T cell receptor beta chains follows, all from one sample in a study of sequential checkpoint blockade in melanoma. The data were produced by immunoSEQ multiplex PCR, yet TCRdb's version contains in-frame clones alone and is incomplete. The table has more than 10,000 clones, less than 75% seen once. The source material was CD8+ T cells sorted from blood (inferred from file names), sampled from a patient given nivolumab and ipilimumab in sequence. The receptors derive from a human donor with melanoma. The CDR3 runs from the conserved cysteine through the conserved F or W. A D gene is named only where the DNA matches it firmly. The size field is filled for only some rows; it gives once, few, many or a size class.

V	J	size	D	CDR3	DNA
TRBV5-1	TRBJ1-1	-	-	CASSDVQGNGDTEAFF	TGCGCCAGCAGCGATGTACAGGGAAACGGGGACACTGAAGCTTTCTTT
TRBV4-1	TRBJ2-3	-	-	CASSPIGREGADTQYF	TGCGCCAGCAGCCCCATCGGCAGGGAAGGTGCAGATACGCAGTATTTT
TRBV11-2	TRBJ1-5	-	-	CASSPTGFGNQPQHF	TGTGCCAGCAGCCCCACAGGGTTCGGCAATCAGCCCCAGCATTTT
TRBV10-3	TRBJ2-2	medium-sized	TRBD1	CAITGQGTNTGELFF	TGTGCCATCACCGGACAGGGCACGAACACCGGGGAGCTGTTTTTT
TRBV28	TRBJ2-1	-	TRBD1	CASTRDRGKIGEQFF	TGTGCCAGCACCCGGGACAGGGGGAAGATAGGTGAGCAGTTCTTC
TRBV28	TRBJ1-1	-	-	CASSSGTRTEAFF	TGTGCCAGCAGTTCCGGGACAAGAACTGAAGCTTTCTTT
TRBV4-2	TRBJ2-1	-	-	CASSQGPGGLGNEQFF	TGTGCCAGCAGCCAGGGTCCAGGCGGGTTAGGGAATGAGCAGTTCTTC
TRBV5-6	TRBJ2-5	-	TRBD2	CASSLSPTSAPNQETQYF	TGTGCCAGCAGCTTGTCCCCCACTAGCGCACCCAATCAAGAGACCCAGTACTTC
TRBV5-1	TRBJ2-7	once	-	CASSSGMDSYEQYF	TGCGCCAGCAGCTCCGGGATGGACAGCTACGAGCAGTACTTC
TRBV6-5	TRBJ2-3	-	-	CASSYSGGTQYF	TGTGCCAGCAGTTACTCAGGGGGTACGCAGTATTTT
TRBV6-4	TRBJ2-2	-	TRBD1	CASSDQGAGELFF	TGTGCCAGCAGTGACCAGGGGGCCGGGGAGCTGTTTTTT
TRBV7-9	TRBJ2-3	-	-	CASSRGGLGGTDTQYF	TGTGCCAGCAGCCGTGGGGGACTTGGGGGCACAGATACGCAGTATTTT
TRBV7-3	TRBJ2-3	-	TRBD2	CASSFKVAGGPGTDTQYF	TGTGCCAGCAGCTTCAAAGTAGCGGGGGGCCCCGGAACAGATACGCAGTATTTT
TRBV5-4	TRBJ2-7	-	-	CASSRLDEQYF	TGTGCCAGCAGCCGGTTGGACGAGCAGTACTTC
TRBV28	TRBJ1-5	-	-	CASSLRTASQPQHF	TGTGCCAGCAGTTTGAGGACAGCCTCTCAGCCCCAGCATTTT
TRBV19	TRBJ1-2	-	TRBD1	CASSILGQVYGYTF	TGTGCCAGTAGTATTCTCGGACAGGTCTATGGCTACACCTTC
TRBV4-1	TRBJ2-3	few	TRBD1	CASSQEWTGRTDTQYF	TGCGCCAGCAGCCAAGAGTGGACAGGGCGCACAGATACGCAGTATTTT
TRBV27	TRBJ1-1	-	-	CASSMLPSVNTEAFF	TGTGCCAGCAGCATGCTCCCTTCAGTGAACACTGAAGCTTTCTTT
TRBV28	TRBJ1-4	-	TRBD1	CASRSRGISEKLFF	TGTGCCAGCAGGTCCAGGGGGATTAGTGAAAAACTGTTTTTT
TRBV7-9	TRBJ1-4	-	-	CASSPGGGNEKLFF	TGTGCCAGCAGCCCTGGGGGGGGTAATGAAAAACTGTTTTTT
TRBV5-4	TRBJ2-7	-	TRBD1	CASSIPGTEALF	TGTGCCAGCAGCATACCCGGGACAGAGGCTCTCTTC
TRBV30	TRBJ2-2	once	-	CAWSEGAGELFF	TGTGCCTGGAGTGAGGGAGCGGGGGAGCTGTTTTTT
TRBV6-5	TRBJ2-7	-	-	CASSEGYEQYF	TGTGCCAGCAGTGAGGGTTACGAGCAGTACTTC
TRBV7-3	TRBJ2-7	once	-	CASSPGVTYEQYF	TGTGCCAGCAGCCCAGGGGTAACCTACGAGCAGTACTTC
TRBV11-3	TRBJ2-3	-	TRBD2	CASSLTSGGIGDTQYF	TGTGCCAGCAGTTTAACTAGCGGCGGGATAGGGGATACGCAGTATTTT
TRBV4-3	TRBJ2-7	-	TRBD1	CASSQLTGGYEQYF	TGCGCCAGCAGCCAGTTGACAGGGGGCTACGAGCAGTACTTC
TRBV7-2	TRBJ2-1	-	TRBD2	CASSLLAGGYNEQFF	TGTGCCAGCAGCCTACTAGCGGGAGGGTACAATGAGCAGTTCTTC
TRBV4-3	TRBJ2-3	-	TRBD2	CASSQRLAGGTDTQYF	TGCGCCAGCAGCCAACGCCTAGCGGGGGGTACAGATACGCAGTATTTT
TRBV4-1	TRBJ2-7	-	-	CASSQVTGSYEQYF	TGCGCCAGCAGCCAAGTTACCGGCTCCTACGAGCAGTACTTC
TRBV28	TRBJ2-3	-	TRBD1	CASGPGTGTQDTQYF	TGTGCCAGCGGCCCCGGGACAGGGACTCAAGATACGCAGTATTTT
TRBV5-1	TRBJ2-5	once	-	CASSPWIDTQETQYF	TGCGCCAGCAGCCCTTGGATCGACACCCAAGAGACCCAGTACTTC
TRBV9	TRBJ2-1	-	-	CASSVDSYNEQFF	TGTGCCAGCAGCGTTGACAGCTACAATGAGCAGTTCTTC
TRBV4-2	TRBJ2-7	few	-	CASSFEGSTYEQYF	TGTGCCAGCAGCTTCGAAGGGAGTACCTACGAGCAGTACTTC
TRBV27	TRBJ2-1	-	-	CASSSPGGNFEQFF	TGTGCCAGCAGTTCCCCTGGCGGGAATTTTGAGCAGTTCTTC
TRBV2	TRBJ1-5	-	-	CASHRGNQPQHF	TGTGCCAGCCATCGCGGGAATCAGCCCCAGCATTTT
TRBV28	TRBJ2-1	once	TRBD1	CASSLFKTGYNEQFF	TGTGCCAGCAGTTTATTTAAGACAGGGTACAATGAGCAGTTCTTC
TRBV6-5	TRBJ1-2	-	TRBD1	CASSYVGQGTYGYTF	TGTGCCAGCAGTTACGTCGGACAGGGAACTTATGGCTACACCTTC
TRBV7-9	TRBJ1-1	few	TRBD1	CASSPGTGMNTEAFF	TGTGCCAGCAGCCCCGGGACAGGGATGAACACTGAAGCTTTCTTT
TRBV4-1	TRBJ2-7	-	-	CASSPSLGVYEQYF	TGCGCCAGCAGCCCGTCCTTGGGCGTCTACGAGCAGTACTTC
TRBV5-1	TRBJ2-5	-	TRBD2	CASSLRTSGSIETQYF	TGCGCCAGCAGCTTGAGGACTAGCGGGAGCATAGAGACCCAGTACTTC
TRBV7-8	TRBJ2-7	-	-	CASSPKKGQTYEQYF	TGTGCCAGCAGCCCAAAGAAAGGACAAACCTACGAGCAGTACTTC
TRBV5-6	TRBJ1-4	medium-sized	-	CASSLREEVKLFF	TGTGCCAGCAGCTTGCGGGAGGAAGTAAAACTGTTTTTT
TRBV7-6	TRBJ1-1	few	-	CASSPSREAFF	TGTGCCAGCAGCCCGAGCAGGGAAGCTTTCTTT
TRBV9	TRBJ2-1	-	TRBD1	CASSVVPGQGVRGNINEQFF	TGTGCCAGCAGCGTAGTTCCGGGACAGGGCGTGAGGGGGAACATCAATGAGCAGTTCTTC
TRBV18	TRBJ2-1	-	TRBD2	CATTTGLADYNEQFF	TGTGCCACCACTACTGGACTAGCGGACTACAATGAGCAGTTCTTC
TRBV4-3	TRBJ2-7	-	-	CASSQEFLTYEQYF	TGCGCCAGCAGCCAAGAGTTTCTAACCTACGAGCAGTACTTC
TRBV6-1	TRBJ2-7	-	TRBD1	CASSEGGQGYFYEQYF	TGTGCCAGCAGTGAAGGCGGACAGGGATATTTTTACGAGCAGTACTTC
TRBV9	TRBJ2-1	once	TRBD2	CASSVPLSGGSYNEQFF	TGTGCCAGCAGCGTACCCCTCAGCGGGGGGTCCTACAATGAGCAGTTCTTC
TRBV6-1	TRBJ1-2	-	TRBD1	CASREQGASKGYTF	TGTGCCAGCAGGGAACAGGGGGCGTCTAAAGGCTACACCTTC
TRBV4-3	TRBJ2-7	-	-	CASSQGQFYEQYF	TGCGCCAGCAGCCAAGGACAGTTTTACGAGCAGTACTTC
TRBV6-1	TRBJ2-1	-	-	CASSRPGESYNEQFF	TGTGCCAGCAGCAGGCCAGGGGAGTCCTACAATGAGCAGTTCTTC
TRBV19	TRBJ2-2	-	-	CASTLGAGELFF	TGTGCCAGTACCCTCGGGGCCGGGGAGCTGTTTTTT
TRBV6-1	TRBJ2-1	-	TRBD2	CASRATSGTSNEQFF	TGTGCCAGCAGGGCTACTAGCGGGACCAGTAATGAGCAGTTCTTC